This TCR beta chain was sequenced in a study of T-cell reconstitution after alpha-beta-depleted transplantation in children. J lost 4 bases, V lost 1 base, and 6 bases had no gene match. The germline V gene encodes CDR1 LGHNA and CDR2 YNFKEQ. The CDR3 is made up of 17 amino acids. This clonotype was recorded a few times. This sample's TCRbeta library carried unique molecular identifier barcodes. TCRdb called the PCR reads again in MiXCR, with one record for every CDR3 protein. Here the sample spans about 540,000 distinct CDR3 sequences, around 18% being singletons. The TCR was taken from a human donor who donated a stem cell graft to a child with acute lymphoblastic leukemia. Specimen: PBMCs from the stem cell graft donor, collected from the stem cell graft. This sequence joins TRBV4-2 and TRBJ2-5; 13 nucleotides match TRBD2. The CDR3 protein is CASSQASTSGRRETQYF. CDR3 DNA sequence: TGTGCCAGCAGCCAAGCGTCGACTAGCGGGAGGCGAGAGACCCAGTACTTC.